This record looks at one T cell receptor beta chain sequence and its context. The entry originates in a study of cytomegalovirus exposure and HLA in healthy donors. Overall study: An early data release held tens of millions of unique TCRs from HLA-typed donors.

The study ran its PCR with 60 Vbeta and 13 Jbeta primers. The assay was immunoSEQ multiplex PCR, and TCRdb's table has in-frame clones only and misses some. The specimen's table records about 91,000 clones. Sequenced: PBMCs. The TCR originated in a woman aged 25 to 45 in good health and CMV-seronegative.

CDR3 residues: CASSRLREDYGYTF. The CDR3 nucleotides read TGCGCCAGCAGCCGCCTTCGGGAGGACTATGGCTACACCTTC. V gene TRBV4-1 combines with J gene TRBJ1-2; D is ambiguous. Trimming removed 4 bases at V and 3 bases at J, with 12 bases between. CDR3 length: 14 residues. Germline loops: CDR1 MGHRA, CDR2 YSYEKL.